This T cell receptor (beta chain) was sequenced during a study of lymphopenia after photon versus proton radiotherapy. Germline values: CDR1 SGHNT, CDR2 YYREEE (reference sequence). The CDR3 is 13 amino acids. The ends were cut back, 5 bases at V and 2 bases at J, with 8 bases in the middle. Assay: immunoSEQ multiplex PCR; the TCRdb copy retains only in-frame clones and omits some. Of fewer than 30,000 clones listed, around 83% are singletons. The origin of this receptor is a woman in her fifties or sixties with pancreatic cancer. Here the sequenced sample was peripheral blood, taken from a patient treated with photon-based radiotherapy. The chain recombines TRBV5-4 with TRBJ2-1, with a tentative D call TRBD2 (6 bases). Here the CDR3 DNA reads TGTGCCAGCAGGGGACTTCCCTACAATGAGCAGTTCTTC. Amino acids: CASRGLPYNEQFF. Full variable domain (outside the CDR3, taken from reference TRBV5-4 and TRBJ2-1): ETGVTQSPTHLIKTRGQQVTLRCSSQSGHNTVSWYQQALGQGPQFIFQYYREEENGRGNFPPRFSGLQFPNYSSELNVNALELDDSALYLCASRGLPYNEQFFGPGTRLTVL.